What follows are 31 T cell receptor beta chains derived from one specimen sequenced in a study of cytomegalovirus exposure and HLA in healthy donors. PCR used 60 Vbeta primers and 13 Jbeta primers. TCRdb keeps only in-frame clones here, not all; method: immunoSEQ multiplex PCR. The sample has some 150,000 clones; around 9.6% are singletons. Sequencing was performed on PBMCs. These receptors were collected from a male donor in good health and CMV-seronegative.

This clone was detected a few times. The chain carries TRBV5-1 and TRBJ2-2, with 9 bases that match TRBD1. This CDR3 is built from 15 residues. In germline, CDR1 is SGHRS, CDR2 YFSETQ. With V trimmed by 3 bases and J by 7 bases, 7 bases remained unmatched. The CDR3 DNA sequence: TGCGCCAGCAGCTGGGACAGGGTTGGTAACGGGGAGCTGTTTTTT. Its protein product is CASSWDRVGNGELFF.

This rearrangement joins TRBV28 to TRBJ2-1; TRBD1 matches 7 bases. CDR1 is MDHEN, CDR2 SYDVKM, per germline. Trimming cost V 7 bases and J 4 bases; bases outside gene matches: 10. The CDR3 is 15 residues long. CDR3 residues: CASILDRQGYNEQFF. CDR3 nucleotides: TGTGCCAGCATCCTGGACAGGCAGGGGTACAATGAGCAGTTCTTC.

The rearrangement uses TRBV28 and TRBJ1-4; 7 bases align to TRBD1. Germline V gives CDR1 MDHEN, CDR2 SYDVKM. Germline trimming cut 6 bases from V and 0 bases from J; bases unmatched to any gene: 7. The CDR3 runs 16 residues. This CDR3 is CASSYTGAATNEKLFF. Here the CDR3 DNA reads TGTGCCAGCAGCTACACAGGGGCTGCAACTAATGAAAAACTGTTTTTT.

This chain joins TRBV13 and TRBJ2-1, with D unresolved. Germline CDR1 reads PRHDT; CDR2 reads FYEKMQ (reference sequence). The V end was cut by 2 bases, the J end by 12 bases, with 17 bases between. This CDR3 spans 14 amino acids. CDR3 amino acids: CASSLKRLPPGQFF. The DNA of the CDR3 is TGTGCCAGCAGCTTAAAGAGGCTTCCTCCTGGGCAGTTCTTC.

A few counts support this clone. The chain has TRBV27 and TRBJ1-5; D not certain. The germline V and J ends were trimmed by 5 bases and 6 bases, with 11 bases remaining between them. Per germline, CDR1 MNHEY and CDR2 SMNVEV (reference sequence). The CDR3 has 13 residues. The CDR3 nucleotides read TGTGCCAGCAGTCCGCTAGGCCCTCAGCCCCAGCATTTT. Protein product: CASSPLGPQPQHF.

The chain uses TRBV6-5 and TRBJ2-3; TRBD1 agrees at 8 bases. Germline V gene sequence: CDR1 MNHEY, CDR2 SVGAGI. There are 15 residues in the CDR3. With V trimmed by 5 bases and J by 1 base, 5 bases remained unmatched. The CDR3, as DNA: TGTGCCAGCAGTAGATCACAGGGGGGCACAGATACGCAGTATTTT. This codes for CASSRSQGGTDTQYF.

The chain has TRBV5-1 and TRBJ1-5; tentatively, D is TRBD1 (6 bases). CDR1 and CDR2 from the germline V gene are SGHRS and YFSETQ. V was trimmed by 4 bases and J by 5 bases, leaving 19 bases between them. CDR3 length equals 16 residues. CDR3 sequence: CASSPGGRVDYQPQHF. In nucleotides, the CDR3 is TGCGCCAGCAGCCCGGGGGGCAGGGTCGATTATCAGCCCCAGCATTTT.

This clone was detected only a few times. The chain couples TRBV10-3 to TRBJ1-5; 10 bases are a match to TRBD1. From germline, CDR1 is ENHRY and CDR2 SYGVKD. Germline trimming cut 5 bases from V and 7 bases from J; bases unmatched to any gene: 11. The CDR3 contains 16 residues. CDR3 nucleotides: TGTGCCATCAGTCTCGGGGGGACAGGGGTTACCCAGCCCCAGCATTTT. This gives the protein CAISLGGTGVTQPQHF.

V and J are TRBV5-6 and TRBJ2-5; D possibly corresponds to TRBD1 (7 bases). The ends were cut back, 4 bases at V and 2 bases at J, with 9 bases in the middle. Germline assignment: CDR1 SGHDT and CDR2 YYEEEE. The CDR3 loop spans 13 amino acids. The CDR3 sequence: CASSAGQQETQYF. DNA of the CDR3: TGTGCCAGCAGCGCGGGACAGCAAGAGACCCAGTACTTC.

The chain combines TRBV6-1 with TRBJ1-1; no firm D call. Trimming pared 11 bases from V and 5 bases from J, leaving 12 bases between. This CDR3 comprises 11 residues. The germline V gene encodes CDR1 MNHNS and CDR2 SASEGT. Here the CDR3 DNA reads TGTGCCTCTAGACTGATGACTGAAGCTTTCTTT. Its translation: CASRLMTEAFF.

This clone appeared a few times. This sequence joins TRBV5-1 and TRBJ1-6; a possible D gene is TRBD1 (6 bases). V was pared by 0 bases and J by 10 bases, with 14 bases between. Germline values: CDR1 SGHRS, CDR2 YFSETQ. The CDR3 has 15 amino acids. The CDR3 region has the DNA TGCGCCAGCAGCTTGGAGGGGGACCGAGGCTCACCCCTCCACTTT. This sequence encodes CASSLEGDRGSPLHF.

This clone has more than one count but fewer than ten. This CDR3 is CAWSDGGRNRFF. CDR3 bases: TGTGCCTGGAGTGACGGAGGGCGTAATCGGTTCTTC. J is TRBJ2-1 and V is TRBV30; TRBD2 might be the D (6 bases). The V end was cut by 1 base, the J end by 15 bases, with 16 bases between. The CDR3 consists of 12 residues. CDR1 and CDR2 (germline): GTSNPN, SVGIG (reference sequence).

There are a few counts of this clone. This chain uses TRBV6-4 with TRBJ2-3, with 11 nucleotides matching TRBD1. Germline V CDR1 and CDR2: MRHNA, SNTAGT. This CDR3 comprises 16 residues. The V segment lost 4 bases and the J segment 5 bases; nucleotides outside the gene matches: 8. The CDR3 sequence: CASSVLGQGARDTQYF. The CDR3 DNA follows: TGTGCCAGCAGTGTCCTAGGACAGGGGGCTAGAGATACGCAGTATTTT.

About this clone itself: Additional DNA sequences in this sample encode the identical CDR3. This chain joins TRBV9 and TRBJ2-2; 7 bases agree with TRBD2. This CDR3 has 16 residues. The V segment lost 0 bases and the J segment 1 base; nucleotides outside the gene matches: 3. Germline assignment: CDR1 SGDLS and CDR2 YYNGEE. The CDR3: CASSVGGGGNTGELFF. Written as DNA, the CDR3 is TGTGCCAGCAGCGTAGGGGGCGGGGGGAACACCGGGGAGCTGTTTTTT.

This clone was recorded a few times. The chain uses TRBV2 and TRBJ2-3, with 9 bases matching TRBD2. The CDR3 has 16 amino acids. Unmatched junction bases numbered 3, after V lost 1 base and J lost 1 base. CDR1 and CDR2 from the germline V gene are SNHLY and FYNNEI. As DNA, the CDR3 is TGTGCCAGCAGTGAAGGGGTAGCGGGAGGCACAGATACGCAGTATTTT. Its protein is CASSEGVAGGTDTQYF.

This clone was seen more than once but under ten times. The CDR3 DNA follows: TGTGCCAGCAGCACCCGGGACAGGGGTAACACAGATACGCAGTATTTT. Translating it yields CASSTRDRGNTDTQYF. The chain uses TRBV13 and TRBJ2-3; 10 nucleotides match TRBD1. The germline gives CDR1 PRHDT, CDR2 FYEKMQ (reference sequence). Trimming cost V 5 bases and J 2 bases; bases outside gene matches: 7. There are 16 residues in the CDR3.

This clone was detected only a few times. Here the CDR3 DNA reads TGTGCCAGCAGCTTCAAACAGGGCACTGAAGCTTTCTTT. The encoded protein is CASSFKQGTEAFF. The chain joins TRBV7-3 to TRBJ1-1, with D possibly TRBD1 on 6 matching bases. CDR3 length: 13 amino acids. V lost 3 bases and J 4 bases, leaving 9 bases between the germline ends. Germline values: CDR1 SGHTA, CDR2 FQGTGA.

In its sample, this clone was seen a few times. The chain joins TRBV19 to TRBJ2-6, with D perhaps matching TRBD1 (6 bases). Germline V CDR1 and CDR2: LNHDA, SQIVND (reference sequence). V shed 11 bases and J shed 3 bases, with 14 bases lying between them. The CDR3 extends over 14 amino acids. The CDR3: CAANRADGANVLTF. DNA of the CDR3: TGTGCCGCCAACAGGGCGGATGGGGCCAACGTCCTGACTTTC.

The chain carries TRBV27 and TRBJ2-3; no firm D call. Per the germline V gene, CDR1 is MNHEY and CDR2 is SMNVEV (reference sequence). V was clipped by 3 bases and J by 4 bases, with 8 bases between them. The CDR3 has 13 amino acids. DNA of the CDR3: TGTGCCAGCAGTTTTACAGACCCAGATACGCAGTATTTT. It specifies CASSFTDPDTQYF.

The chain uses TRBV19 and TRBJ2-7; D is unresolved. The CDR3 extends over 12 amino acids. The germline V gene encodes CDR1 LNHDA and CDR2 SQIVND (reference sequence). The V end lost 4 bases, the J end lost 1 base, and 5 bases lay between the germline ends. CDR3 DNA: TGTGCCAGTAGTAGGCCTTCCTACGAGCAGTACTTC. Amino acid sequence: CASSRPSYEQYF.

Details on this clone: One junction end does not reproduce the germline sequence, and a read error may be involved. CDR3 loop: CSAPGTAAFF. Written as DNA, the CDR3 is TGCAGTGCTCCTGGGACTGCAGCTTTCTTT. This sequence joins TRBV20-1 and TRBJ1-1; D might be TRBD1 (5 bases). The V gene's germline CDR1 is DFQATT and CDR2 SNEGSKA (reference sequence). The CDR3 extends over 10 amino acids.

The rearrangement uses TRBV2 and TRBJ1-2; a weak D match, TRBD1 (6 bases). Germline lookup yields CDR1 SNHLY and CDR2 FYNNEI. The CDR3 is 15 residues long. The V end lost 6 bases, the J end lost 4 bases, and 18 bases lay between the germline ends. The CDR3 sequence is CASSEQGSDSYGYTF. The DNA of the CDR3 is TGTGCCAGCAGCGAACAGGGCTCCGATTCCTATGGCTACACCTTC.

This chain joins TRBV7-3 and TRBJ2-5; 7 nucleotides agree with TRBD1. The DNA matches TRBJ2-7 better at its end, which makes the J call doubtful. CDR1 is SGHTA and CDR2 is FQGTGA in the germline V gene. This CDR3 contains 13 residues. Here the CDR3 reads CASSPSDRSEQYF. CDR3 sequence (DNA): TGTGCCAGCAGCCCGTCGGACAGGTCCGAGCAGTACTTC.

This clone was counted between two and nine times. The V and J genes are TRBV27 and TRBJ2-2, with D unclear. CDR3 length equals 14 residues. V lost 6 bases to trimming and J lost 4 bases, with 12 bases between them. CDR1 is MNHEY, CDR2 SMNVEV, per germline (reference sequence). CDR3: CASSIEESTGELFF. The DNA of the CDR3 is TGTGCCAGCAGCATCGAGGAGTCCACCGGGGAGCTGTTTTTT.

The chain links TRBV4-3 to TRBJ2-7; 13 bases agree with TRBD2. In germline, CDR1 is LGHNA, CDR2 YSLEER. The CDR3 covers 16 residues. Trimming took 4 bases from V and 2 from J; bases not matched to a gene: 5. The DNA of the CDR3 is TGCGCCAGCAGCCGAGGGACTAGCGGGACGACCTACGAGCAGTACTTC. Amino acid sequence: CASSRGTSGTTYEQYF.

In its sample, this clone was seen a few times. This chain joins TRBV5-8 and TRBJ1-4; TRBD1 matches at 8 bases. CDR1 and CDR2 from the germline V gene are SGHTS and YDEGEE. V trimming: 2 bases; J trimming: 11 bases; junction bases outside the gene matches: 8. This CDR3 contains 14 residues. DNA for the CDR3: TGTGCCAGCAGCTTTACAGGGGGTGTTCGGAAACTGTTTTTT. Residues: CASSFTGGVRKLFF. The entire variable domain, with the rest obtained from reference TRBV5-8 and TRBJ1-4, is as follows: EAGVTQSPTHLIKTRGQQATLRCSPISGHTSVYWYQQALGLGLQFLLWYDEGEERNRGNFPPRFSGRQFPNYSSELNVNALELEDSALYLCASSFTGGVRKLFFGSGTQLSVL.

The chain joins TRBV5-4 to TRBJ2-5; D possibly corresponds to TRBD2 (5 bases). Looked up from germline, CDR1 is SGHNT and CDR2 is YYREEE (reference sequence). Trimming stripped 0 bases from V and 6 bases from J, with 18 bases between. The CDR3 contains 16 residues. DNA for the CDR3: TGTGCCAGCAGCTTGGTCGAGGGAACGGCGAGGAAGACCCAGTACTTC. This gives the protein CASSLVEGTARKTQYF.

This clone appeared a few times. V is TRBV7-9 and J is TRBJ2-5; 9 bases line up with TRBD2. V lost 7 bases and J lost 4; bases outside the gene matches: 13. The CDR3 length is 16 residues. The germline V gene has CDR1 SEHNR and CDR2 FQNEAQ (reference sequence). The CDR3, as DNA: TGTGCCAGCACCCTTCTTGGGCGGGAGGGCCTAGAGACCCAGTACTTC. This gives the protein CASTLLGREGLETQYF.

This clone was seen a few times. The CDR3 protein is CASSGAGANVLTF. DNA of the CDR3: TGTGCCAGCAGCGGCGCTGGGGCCAACGTCCTGACTTTC. The genes are TRBV9 and TRBJ2-6; D gene unclear. Looked up from germline, CDR1 is SGDLS and CDR2 is YYNGEE. This CDR3 is built from 13 residues. The V end was cut by 3 bases, the J end by 2 bases, with 3 bases between.

The V gene is TRBV6-5, the J gene TRBJ1-1; 7 nucleotides match TRBD1. The CDR3 consists of 12 residues. CDR1 is MNHEY, CDR2 SVGAGI, per germline. The ends lost 1 base at V and 11 bases at J; junction bases unmatched: 4. In DNA, the CDR3 is TGTGCCAGCAGTTACTGGGCCAGGGGGGCTTTCTTT. It is translated as CASSYWARGAFF.

The chain couples TRBV4-2 to TRBJ2-3; D unclear. Germline lookup yields CDR1 LGHNA and CDR2 YNFKEQ. The CDR3 totals 13 residues. V dropped 0 bases and J dropped 4 bases, with 5 bases sitting between them. Written as DNA, the CDR3 is TGTGCCAGCAGCCAAGAGTCCGCAGATACGCAGTATTTT. Translation: CASSQESADTQYF.